This TCR beta chain was documented in a study of T cell repertoires in cytomegalovirus infection. For the study at large: Public TCR beta signatures were indicative of both CMV infection and a matching HLA type.

Study observations and caveats: HLA-C-restricted, CMV-specific TCR beta clonotypes were dominant ex vivo. Using cumulative public TCR beta family frequency, the authors identified those who carried CMV together with the relevant HLA.

TCRdb analysed the reads with MiXCR anew, one entry per CDR3 protein. The repertoire includes nearly 550,000 distinct CDR3 sequences, 16% of them detected once, and under 30% sits in the top ten. Germline trimming cut 3 bases from V and 0 bases from J; bases unmatched to any gene: 9. The CDR3 contains 17 residues. Germline V gives CDR1 MNHEY, CDR2 SMNVEV (reference sequence). This clonotype was seen repeatedly, ten times or more. Its specificity is not known. V and J are TRBV27 and TRBJ2-3; 7 bases line up with TRBD1. The clonotype was recovered from a human donor in good health (CMV status not recorded). Some clones in this sample may be carry-over from other donors' samples. Material for sequencing was CD8+ T cells from PBMCs. DNA for the CDR3: TGTGCCAGCAGTTTTTCTCAGGGGGTCACTAGCACAGATACGCAGTATTTT. Its protein product is CASSFSQGVTSTDTQYF.